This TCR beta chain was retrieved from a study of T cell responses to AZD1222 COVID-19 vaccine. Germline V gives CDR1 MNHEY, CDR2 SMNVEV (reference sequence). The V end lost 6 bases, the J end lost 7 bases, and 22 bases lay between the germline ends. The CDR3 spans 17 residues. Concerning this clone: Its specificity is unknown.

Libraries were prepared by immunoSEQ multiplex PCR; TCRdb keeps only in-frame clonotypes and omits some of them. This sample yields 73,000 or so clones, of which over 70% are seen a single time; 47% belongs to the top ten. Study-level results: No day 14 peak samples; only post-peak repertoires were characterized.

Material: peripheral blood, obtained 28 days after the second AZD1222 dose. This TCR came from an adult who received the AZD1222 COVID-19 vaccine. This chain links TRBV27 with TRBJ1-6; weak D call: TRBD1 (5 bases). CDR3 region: CASSSWGEPAFNSPLHF. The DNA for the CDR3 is TGTGCCAGCAGCTCTTGGGGGGAGCCAGCCTTCAATTCACCCCTCCACTTT.